This TCR beta chain derives from a study of chemoradiotherapy in HPV16-positive cancers. About the research overall: Candidate HPV-specific clones and shared TCR motifs came from a couple of HPV16-positive patients. Study outcomes and limitations: Candidate HPV-specific clones and E7-related TCR motifs grew in tumor during treatment. HPV-responsive T-cell expansion during chemoradiotherapy was linked to improved recurrence-free survival in HPV16-positive patients.

A note on this clone: Its target is not known.

This table comes from immunoSEQ multiplex PCR, and its TCRdb copy is limited to in-frame clones, with some not included. Among some 5,100 clones listed, about 88% were seen once. The CDR3 sequence is 18 residues long. Repeated repertoire sampling spanned the course of chemoradiotherapy. Sequenced here: tumor tissue, sampled from a patient who underwent chemoradiotherapy. This sequence was found in a human donor with HPV-associated anogenital cancer. The chain recombines TRBV21-1 with TRBJ2-3; the table's D call, TRBD2, has no DNA check behind it. TRBV21-1 is reported as a pseudogene. The CDR3 protein is CASRRLAGGPIRPDTQYF. The DNA of the CDR3 is TGTGCCAGCAGACGCCTCGCGGGGGGCCCCATCCGACCAGATACGCAGTATTTT.